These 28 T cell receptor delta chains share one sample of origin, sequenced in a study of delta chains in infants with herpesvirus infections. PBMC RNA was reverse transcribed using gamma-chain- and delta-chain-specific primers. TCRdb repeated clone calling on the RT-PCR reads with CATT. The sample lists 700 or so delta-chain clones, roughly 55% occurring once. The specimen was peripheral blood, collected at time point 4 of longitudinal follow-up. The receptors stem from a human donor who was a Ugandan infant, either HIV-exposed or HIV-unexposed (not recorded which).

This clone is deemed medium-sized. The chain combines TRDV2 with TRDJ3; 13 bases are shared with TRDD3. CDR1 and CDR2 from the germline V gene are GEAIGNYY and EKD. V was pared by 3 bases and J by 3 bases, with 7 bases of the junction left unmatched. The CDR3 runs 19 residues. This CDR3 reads CACDPVLGDTSWDTRQMFF. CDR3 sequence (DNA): TGTGCCTGTGACCCCGTACTGGGGGATACGAGCTGGGACACCCGACAGATGTTTTTC.

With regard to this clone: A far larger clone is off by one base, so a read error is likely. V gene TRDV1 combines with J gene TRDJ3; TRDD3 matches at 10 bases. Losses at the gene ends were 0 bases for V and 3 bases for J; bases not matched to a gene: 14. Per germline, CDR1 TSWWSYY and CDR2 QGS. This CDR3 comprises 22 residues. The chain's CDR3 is CALGELIDPCPGGYWDTRQMFF. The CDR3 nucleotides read TGTGCTCTTGGGGAACTAATAGACCCCTGCCCTGGGGGATACTGGGACACCCGACAGATGTTTTTC.

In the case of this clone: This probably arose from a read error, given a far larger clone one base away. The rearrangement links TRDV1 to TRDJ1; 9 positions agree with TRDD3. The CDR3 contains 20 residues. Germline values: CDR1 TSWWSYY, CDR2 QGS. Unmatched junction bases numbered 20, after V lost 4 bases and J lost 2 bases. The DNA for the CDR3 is TGTGCTCTTGGGGGCTACAGACAATTCCTTCCCTGGGGGATTACCGATAAACTCATCTTT. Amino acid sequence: CALGGYRQFLPWGITDKLIF.

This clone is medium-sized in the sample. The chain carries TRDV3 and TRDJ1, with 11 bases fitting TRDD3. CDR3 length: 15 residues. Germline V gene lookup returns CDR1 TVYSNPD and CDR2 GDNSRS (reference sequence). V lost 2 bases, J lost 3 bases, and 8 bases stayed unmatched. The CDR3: CAFSELGDIADKLIF. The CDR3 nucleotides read TGTGCCTTTTCCGAACTGGGGGATATAGCCGATAAACTCATCTTT.

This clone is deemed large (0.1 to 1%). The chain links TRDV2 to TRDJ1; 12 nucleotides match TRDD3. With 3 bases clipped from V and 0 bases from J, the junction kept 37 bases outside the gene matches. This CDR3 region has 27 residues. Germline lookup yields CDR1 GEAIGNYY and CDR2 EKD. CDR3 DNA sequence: TGTGCCTGTGACCCCGTTTACCCACACGACTGGGGGATACAAAAGCCGGGGAGCCCTAAGTACACCGATAAACTCATCTTT. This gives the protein CACDPVYPHDWGIQKPGSPKYTDKLIF.

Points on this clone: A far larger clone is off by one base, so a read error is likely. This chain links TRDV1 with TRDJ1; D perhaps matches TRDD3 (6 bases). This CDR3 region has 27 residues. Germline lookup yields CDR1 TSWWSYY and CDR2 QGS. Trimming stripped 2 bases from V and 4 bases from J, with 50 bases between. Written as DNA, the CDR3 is TGTGCTCTTGGGGAAAGGAGTGTCCCCTTGTCGTTTTCCCCTATAAGGCTGGGGTATAGAGCTCGCGATAAACTCATCTTT. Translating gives CALGERSVPLSFSPIRLGYRARDKLIF.

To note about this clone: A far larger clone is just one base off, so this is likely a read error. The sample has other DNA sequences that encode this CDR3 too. The CDR3 is CACDASFPTGGSLALTAQLFF. DNA for the CDR3: TGTGCCTGTGACGCTTCTTTCCCTACTGGGGGAAGTTTAGCTTTGACAGCACAACTCTTCTTT. The V call is TRDV2, the J call TRDJ2, with TRDD3 matching 9 bases. There are 21 residues in the CDR3. The V segment lost 3 bases and the J segment 0 bases; nucleotides outside the gene matches: 19. CDR1 and CDR2 from the germline V gene are GEAIGNYY and EKD.

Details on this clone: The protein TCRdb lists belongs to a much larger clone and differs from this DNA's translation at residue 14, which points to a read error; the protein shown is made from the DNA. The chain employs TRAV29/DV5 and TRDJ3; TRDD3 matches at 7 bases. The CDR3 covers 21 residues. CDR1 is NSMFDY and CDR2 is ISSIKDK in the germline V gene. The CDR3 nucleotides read TGTGCAGCAAGCTTAAGGCGATCAACTGGGGAGCGCTCCAGGGACACCCGACAGATGTTTTTC. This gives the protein CAASLRRSTGERSRDTRQMFF.

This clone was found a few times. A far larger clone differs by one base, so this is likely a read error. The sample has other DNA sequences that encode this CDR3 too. CDR3 DNA: TGTGCCTGTGATGCCTCTTTCCCTACTGGGGGAAGTTTAGCTTTGACAGCACAACTCTTCTTT. It encodes CACDASFPTGGSLALTAQLFF. The genes are TRDV2 and TRDJ2, with 9 bases fitting TRDD3. J was trimmed by 0 bases and V by 4 bases; bases with no gene match: 20. The germline gives CDR1 GEAIGNYY, CDR2 EKD. This CDR3 has 21 amino acids.

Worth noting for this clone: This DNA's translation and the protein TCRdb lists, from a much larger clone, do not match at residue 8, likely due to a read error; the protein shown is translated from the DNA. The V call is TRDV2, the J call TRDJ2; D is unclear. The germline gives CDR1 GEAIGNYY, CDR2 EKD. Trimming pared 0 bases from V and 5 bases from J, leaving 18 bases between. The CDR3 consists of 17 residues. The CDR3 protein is CACDTVSHNLPTAQLFF. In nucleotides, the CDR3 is TGTGCCTGTGACACCGTTAGTCACAATCTCCCTACAGCACAACTCTTCTTT.

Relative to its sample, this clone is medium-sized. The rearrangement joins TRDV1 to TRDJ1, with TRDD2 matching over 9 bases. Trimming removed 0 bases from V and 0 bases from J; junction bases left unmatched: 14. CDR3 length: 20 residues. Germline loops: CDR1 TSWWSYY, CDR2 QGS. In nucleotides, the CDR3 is TGTGCTCTTGGGGAACTCCCTTCCTACAGGGTCTACCCATACACCGATAAACTCATCTTT. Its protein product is CALGELPSYRVYPYTDKLIF.

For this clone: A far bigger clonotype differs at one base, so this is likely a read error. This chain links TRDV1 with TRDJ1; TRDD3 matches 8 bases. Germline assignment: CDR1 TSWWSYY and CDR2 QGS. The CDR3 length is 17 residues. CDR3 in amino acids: CALGEKYWGPYTDKPIF. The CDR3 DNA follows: TGTGCTCTTGGGGAAAAGTACTGGGGGCCGTACACCGATAAACCCATCTTT.

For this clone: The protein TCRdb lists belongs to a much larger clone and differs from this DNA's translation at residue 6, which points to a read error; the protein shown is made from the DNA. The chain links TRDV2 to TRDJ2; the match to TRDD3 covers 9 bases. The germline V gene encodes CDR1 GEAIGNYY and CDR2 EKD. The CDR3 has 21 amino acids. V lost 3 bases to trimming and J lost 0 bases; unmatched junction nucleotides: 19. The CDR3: CACDAPFPTGGSLALTAQLFF. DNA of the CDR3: TGTGCCTGTGACGCCCCTTTCCCTACTGGGGGAAGTTTAGCTTTGACAGCACAACTCTTCTTT.

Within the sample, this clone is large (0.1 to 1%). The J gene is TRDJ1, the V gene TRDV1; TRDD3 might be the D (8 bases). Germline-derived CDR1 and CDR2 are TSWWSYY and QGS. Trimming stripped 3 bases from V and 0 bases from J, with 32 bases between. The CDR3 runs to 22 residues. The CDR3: CALGDGLPLTGNLLGDTDKLIF. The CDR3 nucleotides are TGTGCTCTTGGGGACGGCCTTCCTCTAACGGGGAATTTACTGGGGGACACCGATAAACTCATCTTT.

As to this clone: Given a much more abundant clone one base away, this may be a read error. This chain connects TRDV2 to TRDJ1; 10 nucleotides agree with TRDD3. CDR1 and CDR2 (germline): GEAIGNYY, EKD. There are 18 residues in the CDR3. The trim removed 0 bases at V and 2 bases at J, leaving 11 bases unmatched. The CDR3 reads CACDTWGRLLGDTDKLIF. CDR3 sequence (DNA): TGTGCCTGTGACACCTGGGGCCGGTTACTGGGGGATACCGATAAACTCATCTTT.

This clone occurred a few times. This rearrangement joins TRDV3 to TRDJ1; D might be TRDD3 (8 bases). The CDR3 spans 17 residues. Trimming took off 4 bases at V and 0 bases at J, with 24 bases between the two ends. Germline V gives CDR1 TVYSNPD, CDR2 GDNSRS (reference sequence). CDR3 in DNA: TGTGCCTCTAATTCCTACTGGGGGTTTGGGTACACCGATAAACTCATCTTT. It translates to CASNSYWGFGYTDKLIF. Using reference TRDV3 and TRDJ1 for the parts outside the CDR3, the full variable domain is CDKVTQSSPDQTVASGSEVVLLCTYDTVYSNPDLFWYRIRPDYSFQFVFYGDNSRSEGADFTQGRFSVKHILTQKAFHLVISPVRTEDSATYYCASNSYWGFGYTDKLIFGKGTRVTVEP.

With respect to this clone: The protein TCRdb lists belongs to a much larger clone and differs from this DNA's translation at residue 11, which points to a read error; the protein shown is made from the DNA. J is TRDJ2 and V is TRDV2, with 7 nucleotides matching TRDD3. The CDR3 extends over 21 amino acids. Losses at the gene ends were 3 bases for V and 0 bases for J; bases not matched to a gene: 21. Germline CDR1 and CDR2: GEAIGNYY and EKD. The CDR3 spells CACDASFPTGESLALTAQLFF. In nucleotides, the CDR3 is TGTGCCTGTGACGCCTCTTTCCCTACTGGGGAAAGTTTAGCTTTGACAGCACAACTCTTCTTT.

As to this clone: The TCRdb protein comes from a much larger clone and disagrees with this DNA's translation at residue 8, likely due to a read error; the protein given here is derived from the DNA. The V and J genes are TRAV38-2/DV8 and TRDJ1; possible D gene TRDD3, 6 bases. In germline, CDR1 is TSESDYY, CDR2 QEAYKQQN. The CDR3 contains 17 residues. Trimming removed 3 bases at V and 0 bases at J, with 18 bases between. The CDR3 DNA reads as TGTGCTTATAGGAAATTAAACCGGGGGACTTACACCGATAAACTCATCTTT. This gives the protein CAYRKLNRGTYTDKLIF.

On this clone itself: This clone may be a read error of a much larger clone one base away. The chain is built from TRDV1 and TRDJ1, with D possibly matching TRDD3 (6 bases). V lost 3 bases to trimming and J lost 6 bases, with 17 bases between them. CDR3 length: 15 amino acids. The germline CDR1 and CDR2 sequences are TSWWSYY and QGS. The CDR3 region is CALGELPGGAYKLIF. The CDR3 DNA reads TGTGCTCTTGGGGAGCTCCCCGGGGGAGCTTATAAACTCATCTTT.

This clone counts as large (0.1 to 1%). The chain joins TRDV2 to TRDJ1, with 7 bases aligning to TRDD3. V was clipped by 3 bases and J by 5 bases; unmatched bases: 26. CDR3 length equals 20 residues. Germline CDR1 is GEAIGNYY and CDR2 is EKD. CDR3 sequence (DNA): TGTGCCTGTGACCCGGTCAACCCCAAAGGGGGGATTACGGCGAAGGATAAACTCATCTTT. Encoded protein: CACDPVNPKGGITAKDKLIF.

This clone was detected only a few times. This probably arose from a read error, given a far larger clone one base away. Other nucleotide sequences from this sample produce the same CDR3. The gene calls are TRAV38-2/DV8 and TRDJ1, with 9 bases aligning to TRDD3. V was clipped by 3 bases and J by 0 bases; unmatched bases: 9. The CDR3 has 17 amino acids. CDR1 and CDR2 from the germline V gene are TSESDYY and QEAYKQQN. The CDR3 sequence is CAYRKLNWGTYTDKLIF. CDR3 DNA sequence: TGTGCTTATAGGAAATTAAACTGGGGGACCTACACCGATAAACTCATCTTT.

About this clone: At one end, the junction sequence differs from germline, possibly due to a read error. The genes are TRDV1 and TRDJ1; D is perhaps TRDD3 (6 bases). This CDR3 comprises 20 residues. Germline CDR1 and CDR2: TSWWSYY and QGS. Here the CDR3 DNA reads TGTGCTCTTGAGGAACTTATGGCAGGGGGACACAATCAACTTACCGATAAACTCATCTTT. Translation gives CALEELMAGGHNQLTDKLIF.

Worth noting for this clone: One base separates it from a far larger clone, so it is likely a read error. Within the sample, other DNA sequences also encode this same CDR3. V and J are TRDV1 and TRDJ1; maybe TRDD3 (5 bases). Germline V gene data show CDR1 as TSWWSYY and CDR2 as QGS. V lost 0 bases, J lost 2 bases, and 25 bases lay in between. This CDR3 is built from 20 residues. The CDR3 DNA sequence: TGTGCTCTTGGGGAACTTATGGCGGGGGGGCACAATCAACTTACCGATAAACTCATCTTT. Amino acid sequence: CALGELMAGGHNQLTDKLIF.

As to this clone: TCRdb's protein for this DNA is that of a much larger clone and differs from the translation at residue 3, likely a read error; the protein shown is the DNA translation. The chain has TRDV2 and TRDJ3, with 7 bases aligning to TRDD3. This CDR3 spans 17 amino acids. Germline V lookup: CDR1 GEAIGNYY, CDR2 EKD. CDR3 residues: CASDSTGASWDTRQMFF. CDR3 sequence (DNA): TGTGCCAGTGACAGTACTGGGGCCTCCTGGGACACCCGACAGATGTTTTTC.

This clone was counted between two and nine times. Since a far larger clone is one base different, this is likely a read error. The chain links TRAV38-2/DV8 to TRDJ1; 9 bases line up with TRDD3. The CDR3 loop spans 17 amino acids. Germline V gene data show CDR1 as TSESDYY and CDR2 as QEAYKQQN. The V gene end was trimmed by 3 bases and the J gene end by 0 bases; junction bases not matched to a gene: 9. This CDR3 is CAYRKVNWGTYTDKLIF. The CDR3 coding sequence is TGTGCTTATAGGAAAGTAAACTGGGGGACTTACACCGATAAACTCATCTTT.

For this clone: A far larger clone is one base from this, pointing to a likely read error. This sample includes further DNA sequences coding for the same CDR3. The CDR3 loop reads CALGELENPRAFRYTDKLIF. As DNA, the CDR3 is TGTGCTCTCGGGGAACTAGAAAACCCTCGCGCCTTTCGGTACACCGATAAACTCATCTTT. V usage is TRDV1 and J usage is TRDJ1; D is perhaps TRDD3 (5 bases). The CDR3 sequence is 20 residues long. Germline V gene lookup returns CDR1 TSWWSYY and CDR2 QGS.

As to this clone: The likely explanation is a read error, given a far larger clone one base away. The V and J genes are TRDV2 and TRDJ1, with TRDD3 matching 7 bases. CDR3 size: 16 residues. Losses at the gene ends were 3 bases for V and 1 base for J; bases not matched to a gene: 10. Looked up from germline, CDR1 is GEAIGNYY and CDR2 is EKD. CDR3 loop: CACDPRGGCGTDKLIF. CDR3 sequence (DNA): TGTGCCTGTGACCCAAGAGGGGGATGCGGCACCGATAAACTCATCTTT.

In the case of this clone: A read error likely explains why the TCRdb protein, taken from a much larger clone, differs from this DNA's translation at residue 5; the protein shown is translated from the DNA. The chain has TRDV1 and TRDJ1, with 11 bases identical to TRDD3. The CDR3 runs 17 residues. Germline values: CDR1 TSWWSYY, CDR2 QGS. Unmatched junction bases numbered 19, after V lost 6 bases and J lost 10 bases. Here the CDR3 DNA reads TGTGCTCTTGGCTTTCCTACGCCCCTCTGGGGGATACCGGGACTCATCTTT. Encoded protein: CALGFPTPLWGIPGLIF.